This is a list of T cell receptor beta chains from one sample in a study of blood T cell repertoires in COVID-19. Some clones are missing from TCRdb's copy, which holds only in-frame ones; the method was immunoSEQ multiplex PCR. The sample includes a few hundred thousand clones, roughly 85% of them seen just once. Sequenced sample: PBMCs or T cells enriched from blood (not recorded which). These TCRs come from a woman aged 50 to 65 who had recovered from COVID-19. CDR3s include the opening cysteine and the closing phenylalanine or tryptophan. Fields, in order: V gene, J gene, clone size, D gene, CDR3 length, CDR3 protein, CDR3 DNA. D genes are given only for firm matches. Size values are once, few and many counts, or a class for expanded clones, and some rows have none.

v_call: TRBV30
j_call: TRBJ2-1
clone_size: few
d_call: TRBD2
cdr3_length: 13
cdr3_aa: CAGTGLAIHEQFF
cdr3_nt: TGTGCCGGTACGGGACTAGCCATACATGAGCAGTTCTTC

v_call: TRBV30
j_call: TRBJ1-2
clone_size: -
d_call: -
cdr3_length: 14
cdr3_aa: CAWSVETENYGYTF
cdr3_nt: TGTGCCTGGAGTGTCGAGACAGAGAACTATGGCTACACCTTC

v_call: TRBV30
j_call: TRBJ2-5
clone_size: -
d_call: TRBD2
cdr3_length: 13
cdr3_aa: CAWRLAGLETQYF
cdr3_nt: TGTGCCTGGCGGCTAGCGGGGTTGGAGACCCAGTACTTC

v_call: TRBV11-2
j_call: TRBJ1-2
clone_size: -
d_call: -
cdr3_length: 13
cdr3_aa: CASSLVQEYGYTF
cdr3_nt: TGTGCCAGCAGCTTAGTACAGGAATATGGCTACACCTTC

v_call: TRBV6-5
j_call: TRBJ2-7
clone_size: -
d_call: -
cdr3_length: 14
cdr3_aa: CASRVGWTHYEQYF
cdr3_nt: TGTGCCAGCAGGGTAGGGTGGACACACTACGAGCAGTACTTC

v_call: TRBV2
j_call: TRBJ1-5
clone_size: few
d_call: TRBD1
cdr3_length: 15
cdr3_aa: CASSEGQGSNQPQHF
cdr3_nt: TGTGCCAGCAGTGAAGGACAGGGAAGTAATCAGCCCCAGCATTTT

v_call: TRBV7-9
j_call: TRBJ1-1
clone_size: -
d_call: -
cdr3_length: 12
cdr3_aa: CASSPRATEAFF
cdr3_nt: TGTGCCAGCAGCCCCAGGGCTACTGAAGCTTTCTTT

v_call: TRBV3-1/TRBV3-2
j_call: TRBJ2-7
clone_size: -
d_call: TRBD2
cdr3_length: 15
cdr3_aa: CASSTPPGTNYEQYF
cdr3_nt: TGTGCCAGCAGCACCCCGCCCGGGACTAACTACGAGCAGTACTTC

v_call: TRBV5-1
j_call: TRBJ2-3
clone_size: few
d_call: TRBD1
cdr3_length: 14
cdr3_aa: CASSIQGNRDTQYF
cdr3_nt: TGCGCCAGCAGCATACAGGGGAACCGGGATACGCAGTATTTT

v_call: TRBV7-2
j_call: TRBJ2-3
clone_size: -
d_call: -
cdr3_length: 15
cdr3_aa: CASSPLGGATDTQYF
cdr3_nt: TGTGCCAGCAGCCCCCTAGGGGGGGCCACAGATACGCAGTATTTT

v_call: TRBV19
j_call: TRBJ1-6
clone_size: -
d_call: -
cdr3_length: 14
cdr3_aa: CASRESSYNSPLHF
cdr3_nt: TGTGCCAGTAGAGAGAGCTCCTATAATTCACCCCTCCACTTT

v_call: TRBV20-1
j_call: TRBJ2-2
clone_size: -
d_call: -
cdr3_length: 11
cdr3_aa: CSARRAGELFF
cdr3_nt: TGCAGTGCTAGGAGAGCCGGGGAGCTGTTTTTT

v_call: TRBV7-6
j_call: TRBJ1-1
clone_size: -
d_call: TRBD1
cdr3_length: 14
cdr3_aa: CASSPGTGDTEAFF
cdr3_nt: TGTGCCAGCAGCCCCGGGACAGGGGATACTGAAGCTTTCTTT

v_call: TRBV6-2/TRBV6-3
j_call: TRBJ2-1
clone_size: -
d_call: -
cdr3_length: 15
cdr3_aa: CASSTAEGSGNEQFF
cdr3_nt: TGTGCCAGCAGTACTGCCGAGGGCAGTGGCAATGAGCAGTTCTTC

v_call: TRBV7-9
j_call: TRBJ2-7
clone_size: -
d_call: TRBD2
cdr3_length: 16
cdr3_aa: CASSSHSGRAYYEQYF
cdr3_nt: TGTGCCAGCAGCTCTCATAGCGGGAGGGCGTACTACGAGCAGTACTTC

v_call: TRBV9
j_call: TRBJ2-5
clone_size: -
d_call: TRBD2
cdr3_length: 16
cdr3_aa: CASSGLAGGPQETQYF
cdr3_nt: TGTGCCAGCAGCGGACTAGCGGGAGGGCCCCAAGAGACCCAGTACTTC

v_call: TRBV18
j_call: TRBJ2-7
clone_size: once
d_call: -
cdr3_length: 13
cdr3_aa: CASSPLDNYEQYF
cdr3_nt: TGTGCCAGCTCACCATTAGACAACTACGAGCAGTACTTC

v_call: TRBV7-6
j_call: TRBJ2-2
clone_size: -
d_call: -
cdr3_length: 16
cdr3_aa: CASSLGVTGNTGELFF
cdr3_nt: TGTGCCAGCAGCTTAGGGGTTACAGGGAACACCGGGGAGCTGTTTTTT

v_call: TRBV27
j_call: TRBJ1-2
clone_size: -
d_call: -
cdr3_length: 14
cdr3_aa: CASSLSGTNYGYTF
cdr3_nt: TGTGCCAGCAGTTTATCCGGGACTAACTATGGCTACACCTTC

v_call: TRBV6-5
j_call: TRBJ1-6
clone_size: -
d_call: TRBD1
cdr3_length: 15
cdr3_aa: CASRRNRGAHSPLHF
cdr3_nt: TGTGCCAGCAGGCGCAACAGGGGGGCGCATTCACCCCTCCACTTT

v_call: TRBV7-8
j_call: TRBJ2-5
clone_size: -
d_call: TRBD2
cdr3_length: 14
cdr3_aa: CASMTSANQETQYF
cdr3_nt: TGTGCCAGCATGACTAGCGCAAACCAAGAGACCCAGTACTTC

v_call: TRBV7-9
j_call: TRBJ1-2
clone_size: -
d_call: TRBD1
cdr3_length: 14
cdr3_aa: CASSPVGTVHGYTF
cdr3_nt: TGTGCCAGCAGCCCGGTCGGGACAGTCCATGGCTACACCTTC

v_call: TRBV2
j_call: TRBJ2-1
clone_size: -
d_call: -
cdr3_length: 15
cdr3_aa: CASELGDSSYNEQFF
cdr3_nt: TGTGCCAGCGAGTTAGGGGATAGCTCCTACAATGAGCAGTTCTTC

v_call: TRBV6-5
j_call: TRBJ1-2
clone_size: -
d_call: -
cdr3_length: 15
cdr3_aa: CASSYAGARRYGYTF
cdr3_nt: TGTGCCAGCAGTTACGCGGGGGCGAGGCGCTATGGCTACACCTTC

v_call: TRBV2
j_call: TRBJ1-1
clone_size: -
d_call: -
cdr3_length: 14
cdr3_aa: CASRRDTTNTEAFF
cdr3_nt: TGTGCCAGCAGGAGAGACACGACGAACACTGAAGCTTTCTTT

v_call: TRBV7-8
j_call: TRBJ1-2
clone_size: -
d_call: -
cdr3_length: 13
cdr3_aa: CASSAGSLAGYTF
cdr3_nt: TGTGCCAGCAGCGCAGGAAGTCTGGCCGGCTACACCTTC

v_call: TRBV12-3/TRBV12-4
j_call: TRBJ1-2
clone_size: -
d_call: TRBD1
cdr3_length: 13
cdr3_aa: CASTPSPGQTFSF
cdr3_nt: TGTGCCAGCACCCCCTCCCCGGGACAGACGTTCTCCTTC

v_call: TRBV27
j_call: TRBJ2-2
clone_size: -
d_call: -
cdr3_length: 19
cdr3_aa: CASSFGLGQGGSNTGELFF
cdr3_nt: TGTGCCAGCAGTTTCGGTCTAGGGCAGGGGGGATCGAACACCGGGGAGCTGTTTTTT

v_call: TRBV30
j_call: TRBJ1-2
clone_size: -
d_call: TRBD1
cdr3_length: 17
cdr3_aa: CAWSDQGTGAPHYGYTF
cdr3_nt: TGTGCCTGGAGCGATCAAGGGACAGGGGCCCCCCACTATGGCTACACCTTC

v_call: TRBV9
j_call: TRBJ2-3
clone_size: -
d_call: -
cdr3_length: 16
cdr3_aa: CASSVGNSGSTDTQYF
cdr3_nt: TGTGCCAGCAGCGTAGGTAATAGCGGCAGCACAGATACGCAGTATTTT

v_call: TRBV6-4
j_call: TRBJ2-3
clone_size: -
d_call: -
cdr3_length: 15
cdr3_aa: CASSDSGGSTDTQYF
cdr3_nt: TGTGCCAGCAGTGACTCCGGCGGGAGCACAGATACGCAGTATTTT

v_call: TRBV30
j_call: TRBJ1-2
clone_size: -
d_call: TRBD1
cdr3_length: 13
cdr3_aa: CAWSTGTADGYTF
cdr3_nt: TGTGCCTGGTCTACCGGGACAGCCGATGGCTACACCTTC